These T cell receptor beta chains were read from a single sample in a study of tumor-infiltrating lymphocytes in localized non-small cell lung cancer. Here immunoSEQ multiplex PCR was the method, and the copy in TCRdb shows in-frame clones only, minus some. The repertoire has roughly 6,800 clones, about 60% of them found once; the top ten carry 10% to 15%. Sample: uninvolved lung tissue not adjacent to the tumor. The receptor set was obtained from a human donor with non-small cell lung cancer. Both conserved end residues are part of each CDR3. The D gene is left open where the match is weak. A clone size is listed for some rows: how often the clone was seen (once, few, many), or a class if it is expanded.

clone_size	d_call	v_call	cdr3_length	j_call	cdr3_aa	cdr3_nt
NA	NA	TRBV7-3	14	TRBJ1-1	CASSPTGPNTEAFF	TGTGCCAGCAGCCCAACGGGCCCGAACACTGAAGCTTTCTTT
NA	TRBD2	TRBV11-2	15	TRBJ2-3	CASSLGTSNTDTQYF	TGTGCCAGCAGCTTAGGGACTAGCAACACAGATACGCAGTATTTT
once	NA	TRBV5-1	13	TRBJ1-3	CASSVDGGNTIYF	TGCGCCAGCAGCGTAGATGGAGGGAACACCATATATTTT
NA	NA	TRBV7-9	13	TRBJ1-2	CASSLKEAYGYTF	TGTGCCAGCAGCTTAAAGGAAGCCTATGGCTACACCTTC
NA	NA	TRBV30	13	TRBJ1-5	CAWAEGGNQPQHF	TGTGCCTGGGCCGAGGGGGGGAATCAGCCCCAGCATTTT
once	NA	TRBV10-2	13	TRBJ1-2	CASSDDRSYGYTF	TGCGCCAGCAGTGACGACCGCAGCTATGGCTACACCTTC
NA	NA	TRBV2	13	TRBJ1-2	CASKQDPLSGYTF	TGTGCCAGCAAGCAAGATCCGCTAAGCGGCTACACCTTC
NA	NA	TRBV30	15	TRBJ1-5	CAWSVGSGNNQPQHF	TGTGCCTGGAGTGTCGGTAGCGGTAACAATCAGCCCCAGCATTTT
NA	NA	TRBV7-2	13	TRBJ2-7	CASSFYYTYEQYF	TGTGCCAGCAGCTTCTACTACACCTACGAGCAGTACTTC
NA	NA	TRBV5-1	14	TRBJ1-1	CASSGRHLRTEAFF	TGCGCCAGCAGCGGACGACATCTGAGGACTGAAGCTTTCTTT
NA	NA	TRBV7-9	13	TRBJ2-1	CASSSVRTGEQFF	TGTGCCAGCAGTTCGGTCAGGACGGGAGAGCAGTTCTTC
NA	NA	TRBV7-3	14	TRBJ2-3	CASSLGGFTDTQYF	TGTGCCAGCAGCTTAGGGGGATTCACAGATACGCAGTATTTT
NA	NA	TRBV30	15	TRBJ1-5	CAWSAPGLSHQPQHF	TGTGCCTGGAGTGCCCCGGGTCTTAGCCATCAGCCCCAGCATTTT
NA	NA	TRBV5-4	17	TRBJ2-2	CASSLGAQGSNTGELFF	TGTGCCAGCAGCCTTGGGGCCCAGGGATCGAACACCGGGGAGCTGTTTTTT
large	TRBD1	TRBV5-6	15	TRBJ2-1	CASSPGTGSYNEQFF	TGTGCCAGCAGCCCTGGGACAGGATCCTACAATGAGCAGTTCTTC
NA	NA	TRBV25-1	16	TRBJ1-1	CASSGWGGIMNTEAFF	TGTGCCAGCAGTGGTTGGGGAGGAATAATGAACACTGAAGCTTTCTTT
NA	NA	TRBV5-1	13	TRBJ1-2	CASSIGANYGYTF	TGCGCCAGCAGCATCGGCGCTAACTATGGCTACACCTTC
NA	NA	TRBV4-1	15	TRBJ2-4	CASSQDGTLLNIQYF	TGCGCCAGCAGCCAAGATGGGACCCTGTTAAACATTCAGTACTTC
NA	TRBD1	TRBV5-6	13	TRBJ1-2	CASSYTGGSGYTF	TGTGCCAGCAGCTACACAGGGGGAAGTGGCTACACCTTC
NA	NA	TRBV6-1	13	TRBJ1-3	CASSPSSGNTIYF	TGTGCCAGCAGTCCAAGCTCTGGAAACACCATATATTTT
NA	NA	TRBV9	14	TRBJ2-3	CASSVAVGTDTQYF	TGTGCCAGCAGCGTAGCTGTCGGCACAGATACGCAGTATTTT
NA	NA	TRBV19	15	TRBJ1-3	CASSIGPGPGNTIYF	TGTGCCAGTAGTATAGGTCCCGGGCCTGGAAACACCATATATTTT
medium-sized	TRBD1	TRBV2	15	TRBJ2-7	CASSGGTGVLYEQYF	TGTGCCAGCAGTGGCGGGACAGGGGTTTTATACGAGCAGTACTTC
medium-sized	TRBD1	TRBV28	15	TRBJ2-7	CASIESRDSSYEQYF	TGTGCCAGCATTGAGTCCCGGGACAGTTCCTACGAGCAGTACTTC
few	NA	TRBV7-8	12	TRBJ2-3	CASSPTTDTQYF	TGTGCCAGCAGCCCGACCACAGATACGCAGTATTTT
medium-sized	TRBD2	TRBV7-9	16	TRBJ2-2	CASSLLGREGTGELFF	TGTGCCAGCAGCTTACTAGGGAGGGAAGGCACCGGGGAGCTGTTTTTT
NA	NA	TRBV5-6	14	TRBJ2-1	CASSPGGAANEQFF	TGTGCCAGCAGTCCTGGAGGGGCGGCCAATGAGCAGTTCTTC
few	NA	TRBV2	12	TRBJ1-3	CASRSGENTIYF	TGTGCCAGCAGATCGGGGGAAAACACCATATATTTT
NA	NA	TRBV30	13	TRBJ1-4	CAWSVTRNEKLFF	TGTGCCTGGAGCGTCACCCGGAACGAAAAACTGTTTTTT
NA	NA	TRBV2	12	TRBJ2-5	CASTPTGSGQYF	TGTGCCAGCACCCCAACAGGGAGTGGCCAGTACTTC
few	TRBD1	TRBV9	14	TRBJ2-7	CASSVGGDSYEQYF	TGTGCCAGCAGCGTAGGAGGGGACAGCTACGAGCAGTACTTC
few	NA	TRBV7-6	16	TRBJ2-2	CASSSFAGAGTGELFF	TGTGCCAGCAGCTCATTTGCGGGGGCGGGGACCGGGGAGCTGTTTTTT
NA	NA	TRBV19	15	TRBJ2-2	CASSISRGQGGELFF	TGTGCCAGTAGTATTTCCCGGGGGCAGGGCGGGGAGCTGTTTTTT
NA	NA	TRBV30	13	TRBJ1-4	CAWSVRLGEKLFF	TGTGCCTGGAGTGTACGACTCGGGGAAAAACTGTTTTTT
NA	NA	TRBV19	15	TRBJ1-5	CASSDSAYSNQPQHF	TGTGCCAGTTCGGACAGCGCTTATAGCAATCAGCCCCAGCATTTT
NA	NA	TRBV28	15	TRBJ2-6	CASRLQGPGANVLTF	TGTGCCAGCAGGCTTCAAGGGCCTGGGGCCAACGTCCTGACTTTC
NA	NA	TRBV6-5	13	TRBJ1-1	CASSPGMNTEAFF	TGTGCCAGCAGCCCGGGCATGAACACTGAAGCTTTCTTT
NA	NA	TRBV4-1	17	TRBJ2-3	CASSQMGPGGFADTQYF	TGCGCCAGCAGCCAAATGGGACCCGGGGGATTCGCAGATACGCAGTATTTT
NA	NA	TRBV5-1	13	TRBJ2-3	CASSSFLTDTQYF	TGCGCCAGCAGCTCTTTCCTCACAGATACGCAGTATTTT
few	NA	TRBV30	15	TRBJ1-6	CAWSRMTPGNSPLHF	TGTGCCTGGAGTCGAATGACTCCCGGCAATTCACCCCTCCACTTT
few	TRBD1	TRBV6-5	15	TRBJ2-7	CASSYRDRGIYEQYF	TGTGCCAGCAGTTACCGGGACAGGGGAATCTACGAGCAGTACTTC
NA	TRBD2	TRBV5-1	15	TRBJ2-3	CASSLERGMADTQYF	TGCGCCAGCAGCTTGGAGCGGGGAATGGCAGATACGCAGTATTTT
NA	NA	TRBV7-3	14	TRBJ2-1	CASSLTATRNEQFF	TGTGCCAGCAGCTTAACGGCAACTCGAAATGAGCAGTTCTTC
NA	TRBD1	TRBV5-5	15	TRBJ2-7	CASSRPDRATYEQYF	TGTGCCAGCAGCCGACCAGACAGGGCAACCTACGAGCAGTACTTC
NA	NA	TRBV29-1	12	TRBJ1-5	CSGGDPGQPQHF	TGCAGCGGAGGGGACCCCGGCCAGCCCCAGCATTTT
few	NA	TRBV7-3	13	TRBJ1-1	CASSSDRNTEAFF	TGTGCCAGCAGCTCCGACAGGAACACTGAAGCTTTCTTT
NA	NA	TRBV30	13	TRBJ1-1	CAWSVGNYAIAFF	TGTGCCTGGAGTGTAGGTAATTACGCCATAGCTTTCTTT
NA	NA	TRBV7-3	16	TRBJ1-3	CASSLTGSSSGNTIYF	TGTGCCAGCAGCTTAACAGGGTCGAGCTCTGGAAACACCATATATTTT
few	NA	TRBV2	14	TRBJ2-7	CASSEASVGYEQYF	TGTGCCAGCAGTGAGGCTAGCGTTGGGTACGAGCAGTACTTC